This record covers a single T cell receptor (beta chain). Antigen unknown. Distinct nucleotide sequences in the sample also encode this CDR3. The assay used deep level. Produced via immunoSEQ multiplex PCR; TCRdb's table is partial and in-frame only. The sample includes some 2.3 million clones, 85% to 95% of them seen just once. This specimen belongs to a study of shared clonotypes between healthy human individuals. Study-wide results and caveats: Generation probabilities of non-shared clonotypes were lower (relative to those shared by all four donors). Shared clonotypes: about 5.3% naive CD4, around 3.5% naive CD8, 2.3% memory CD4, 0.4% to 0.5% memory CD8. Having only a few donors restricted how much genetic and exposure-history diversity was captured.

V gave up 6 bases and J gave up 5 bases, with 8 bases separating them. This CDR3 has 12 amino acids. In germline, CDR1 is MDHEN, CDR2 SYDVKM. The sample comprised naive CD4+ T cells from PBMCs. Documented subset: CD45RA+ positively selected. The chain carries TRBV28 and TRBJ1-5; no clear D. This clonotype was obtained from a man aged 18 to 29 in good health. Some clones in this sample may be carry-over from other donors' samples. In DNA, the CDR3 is TGTGCCAGCAGCCCCCTATATCAGCCCCAGCATTTT. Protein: CASSPLYQPQHF.